This T cell receptor (beta chain) was sequenced during a study of blood T cell repertoires in COVID-19. This clone was detected once. The data were produced by immunoSEQ multiplex PCR, yet TCRdb's version contains in-frame clones alone and is incomplete. The sample has about 200,000 clones; 85% to 90% are singletons. The V gene's germline CDR1 is LNHDA and CDR2 SQIVND (reference sequence). V lost 3 bases and J lost 4; bases outside the gene matches: 6. CDR3 size: 17 residues. This chain joins TRBV19 and TRBJ2-3, with 14 bases lining up with TRBD2. The sequenced sample consisted of peripheral blood. The source is a man aged 55 to 70 who had recovered from COVID-19. CDR3 sequence (DNA): TGTGCCAGTAGTATTTCCGGGACTAGCGGGAGTGCAGATACGCAGTATTTT. Protein sequence: CASSISGTSGSADTQYF.